One T cell receptor beta chain is described in this entry. No antigen is known for it. The sample originates from a study of shared clonotypes between healthy human individuals. General study points: The sharing of about 5% of naive CD4 clonotypes was seen across several donors. Rarefaction showed that sequencing of sorted subsets was incomplete (despite large depth).

Clones were sequenced by immunoSEQ multiplex PCR, and TCRdb holds only the in-frame ones, with some missing. The sample consists of 550,000 to 850,000 clones, under 80% of them appearing once. This clonotype originated in a woman aged 30 to 39 in good health. Sequencing was performed on memory CD4+ T cells sorted from blood. Subset here: CD45RA-negative fraction.

This CDR3 reads CASSSTGGTQYF. CDR3 DNA: TGTGCCAGCAGCAGCACGGGCGGAACCCAGTACTTC. The V gene is TRBV27, the J gene TRBJ2-5; the D is unclear. V was shortened by 6 bases and J by 8 bases, with 13 bases between the two germline ends. The CDR3 runs to 12 residues. CDR1 is MNHEY and CDR2 is SMNVEV in the germline V gene (reference sequence).